The entry below gives a single T cell receptor beta chain sequence along with its context. In the original processing: Estimation of nucleated cell counts was performed using reference gene primer amplification. Assay: immunoSEQ multiplex PCR; the TCRdb copy retains only in-frame clones and omits some. V and J calls and clone size are given by that table; D and trimming were obtained from the DNA. The sample consists of a few hundred thousand clones, approximately 90% of them appearing once. The source of the sample is a study of blood T cell repertoires in COVID-19. Turning to the study itself: Sites across the United States, Italy and Spain contributed samples from acute and convalescent COVID-19.

The V gene end was trimmed by 8 bases and the J gene end by 4 bases; junction bases not matched to a gene: 10. Germline V gene sequence: CDR1 KGHSH, CDR2 LQKENI. This CDR3 comprises 15 residues. This TCR came from a woman aged 45 to 65 with COVID-19, enrolled during active disease. The sample comprised peripheral blood. The V and J genes are TRBV18 and TRBJ1-3; TRBD1 matches at 8 bases. The DNA for the CDR3 is TGTGCCAGCGCTTTTACCGGGACAGGAGGAAACACCATATATTTT. It is translated as CASAFTGTGGNTIYF.